This T cell receptor (beta chain) was found in a study of graft-versus-host responses after intestinal transplantation listed by TCRdb under 2021. Notes on the research overall: The transplants that recipients received were multivisceral, liver-intestinal, or isolated intestinal. Instead of going to the commercial service, samples from a few later patients were sequenced in-house on an Illumina MiSeq and processed with MiXCR. The cohort enrolled 24 intestinal transplant recipients, one of whom was a retransplant, and a few patients without pretransplant specimens were excluded. Alloreactive clones were identified by sequencing pre-transplant mixed lymphocyte reaction products and comparing these products with unstimulated pre-transplant donor and recipient T cells. After intestinal transplantation, graft-versus-host and host-versus-graft alloreactive T cell clones in the graft, circulation and bone marrow were tracked using bulk TCR-beta CDR3 sequencing. A peak of at least 4% donor T cells among recipient peripheral blood mononuclear cells was the definition used for donor T cell macrochimerism. All recipients received anti-thymocyte globulin induction followed by maintenance tacrolimus and steroids for approximately 3 years.

Broader findings and caveats from the paper: GvH clones were detected in recipient bone marrow, and some of these GvH clones were observed earlier in ileal mucosa or blood, consistent with an intestinal mucosal origin. High GvH to HvG T cell clonal ratios were observed in the allografts of patients with donor T cell macrochimerism. Conclusions were limited by the relatively low number and heterogeneity of intestinal transplant patients. Early after transplant, peak levels of circulating GvH clones were associated with declines in HvG clones.

Comment on this clone: The antigen it recognizes is unknown. Nothing much larger sits one base from this clone, and base qualities are not available.

Blood samples were collected up to 4 times in the first month after transplant and then at least monthly when available. The germline V end is reduced by 3 bases and the J end by 4 bases; junction bases left unmatched: 11. CDR1 and CDR2 were assigned from the germline V gene as SGHAT and FQNNGV. The CDR3 contains 19 residues, cysteine and phenylalanine counted. Only the CDR3 part of the read is kept: 57 bases, read in frame from the first base. The library came from the immunoSEQ multiplex PCR assay. High-throughput TCR-beta CDR3 sequencing of genomic DNA from most patients was performed by Adaptive Biotechnologies. The study's processing was this. TCR sequencing data for 15 to 20 patients were retrieved from Adaptive's ImmunoSEQ software; a few other patients were processed with MiXCR and VDJtools. Because the origin of CDR3 nucleotide sequences shared between donor and recipient could not be assigned, those sequences were removed. Alloreactive clones required at least 2-fold expansion over unstimulated cells and minimum CFSE-low frequency of 0.002% (template counts) or 0.001% (read counts). Clones detected in sequenced pre-transplant spleen, lymph node, or MLR CFSE-low populations of the donor or recipient were defined as mappable. Cumulative frequency of alloreactive clones was calculated as a percentage of all sequences weighted by copy number. TCRdb stores this immuneACCESS table with in-frame sequences only. Part of the clones is absent; in the studies checked, under half of the shortfall reflects unresolved V genes, and no reason is known for the rest. V and J calls and clone size are those listed in that table; D and trimming were worked out from the DNA. The sample table shows roughly 11,000 clones, and about four fifths are seen once. The leading ten clones occupy around 34% of the sample.

The material was PBMCs, obtained about 490 days after intestinal transplant. This sequence was found in a human patient who received an intestinal transplant, so some T cells may come from the graft donor. The receptor chain draws on TRBV11-2 and TRBJ2-1, and TRBD2 matches 14 of the central bases. The DNA is as follows: TGTGCCAGCAGCTTGTCCGGGACTAGCGGGAGCAGGGCATACAATGAGCAGTTCTTC. Translation gives CASSLSGTSGSRAYNEQFF. The variable domain in full, with residues beyond the CDR3 obtained from the reference TRBV11-2 and TRBJ2-1 genes, is EAGVAQSPRYKIIEKRQSVAFWCNPISGHATLYWYQQILGQGPKLLIQFQNNGVVDDSQLPKDRFSAERLKGVDSTLKIQPAKLEDSAVYLCASSLSGTSGSRAYNEQFFGPGTRLTVL.